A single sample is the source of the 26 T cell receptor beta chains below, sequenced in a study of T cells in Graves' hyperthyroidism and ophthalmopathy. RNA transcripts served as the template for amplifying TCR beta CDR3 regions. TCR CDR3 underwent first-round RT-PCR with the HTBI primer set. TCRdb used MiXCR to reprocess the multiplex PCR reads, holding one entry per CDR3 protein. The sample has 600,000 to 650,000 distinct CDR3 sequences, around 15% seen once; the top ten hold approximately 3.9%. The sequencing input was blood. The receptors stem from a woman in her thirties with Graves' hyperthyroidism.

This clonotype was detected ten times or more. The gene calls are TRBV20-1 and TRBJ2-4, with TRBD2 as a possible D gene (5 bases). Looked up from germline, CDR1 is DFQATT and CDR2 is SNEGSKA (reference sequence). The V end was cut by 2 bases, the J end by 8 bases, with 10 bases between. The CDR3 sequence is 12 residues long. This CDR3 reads CSARREKDIQYF. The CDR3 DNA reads TGCAGTGCTAGAAGGGAGAAGGACATTCAGTACTTC.

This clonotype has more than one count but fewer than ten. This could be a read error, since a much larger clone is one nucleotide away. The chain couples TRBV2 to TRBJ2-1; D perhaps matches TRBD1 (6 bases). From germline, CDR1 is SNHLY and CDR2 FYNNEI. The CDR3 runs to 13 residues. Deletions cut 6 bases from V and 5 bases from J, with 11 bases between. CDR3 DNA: TGTGCCAGCAGCCAGGGGTCCCACAATGAGCAGTTCTTC. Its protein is CASSQGSHNEQFF.

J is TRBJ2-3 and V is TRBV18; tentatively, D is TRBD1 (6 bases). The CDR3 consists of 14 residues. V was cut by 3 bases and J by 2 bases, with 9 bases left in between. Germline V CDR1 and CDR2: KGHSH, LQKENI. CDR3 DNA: TGTGCCAGCTCACCGGACAGTTTCACAGATACGCAGTATTTT. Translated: CASSPDSFTDTQYF.

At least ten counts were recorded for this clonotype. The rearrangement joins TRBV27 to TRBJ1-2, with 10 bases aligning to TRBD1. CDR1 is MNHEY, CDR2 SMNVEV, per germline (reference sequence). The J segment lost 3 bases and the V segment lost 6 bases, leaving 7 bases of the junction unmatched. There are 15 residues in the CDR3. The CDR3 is CASSLDRGRDYGYTF. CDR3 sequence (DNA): TGTGCCAGCAGCCTCGACAGGGGGCGTGACTATGGCTACACCTTC.

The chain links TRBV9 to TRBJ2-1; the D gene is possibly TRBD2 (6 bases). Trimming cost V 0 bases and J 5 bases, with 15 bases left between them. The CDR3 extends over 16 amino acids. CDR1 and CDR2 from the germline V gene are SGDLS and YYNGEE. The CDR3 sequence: CASSVVGGSLNNEQFF. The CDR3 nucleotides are TGTGCCAGCAGCGTAGTTGGAGGGAGCTTAAACAATGAGCAGTTCTTC.

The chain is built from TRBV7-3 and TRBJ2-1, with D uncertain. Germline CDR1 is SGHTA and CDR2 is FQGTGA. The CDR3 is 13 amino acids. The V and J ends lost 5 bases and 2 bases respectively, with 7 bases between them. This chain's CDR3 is CASSHDTYNEQFF. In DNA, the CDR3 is TGTGCCAGCAGCCACGACACCTACAATGAGCAGTTCTTC.

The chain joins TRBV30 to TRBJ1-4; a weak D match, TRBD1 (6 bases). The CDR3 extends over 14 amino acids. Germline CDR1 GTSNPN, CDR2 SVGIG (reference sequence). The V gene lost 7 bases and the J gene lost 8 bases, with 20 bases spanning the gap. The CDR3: CAFYLGAGEEKLFF. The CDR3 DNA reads TGTGCCTTTTACCTTGGGGCAGGGGAAGAAAAACTGTTTTTT.

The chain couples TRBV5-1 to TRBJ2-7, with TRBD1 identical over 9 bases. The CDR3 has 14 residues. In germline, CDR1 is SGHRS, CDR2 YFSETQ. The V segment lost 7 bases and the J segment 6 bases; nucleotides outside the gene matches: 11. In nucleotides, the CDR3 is TGCGCCAGCTCGGGGACAGGGACGATTGGCGAGCAGTACTTC. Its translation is CASSGTGTIGEQYF. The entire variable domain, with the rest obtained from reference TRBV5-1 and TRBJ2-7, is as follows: KAGVTQTPRYLIKTRGQQVTLSCSPISGHRSVSWYQQTPGQGLQFLFEYFSETQRNKGNFPGRFSGRQFSNSRSEMNVSTLELGDSALYLCASSGTGTIGEQYFGPGTRLTVT.

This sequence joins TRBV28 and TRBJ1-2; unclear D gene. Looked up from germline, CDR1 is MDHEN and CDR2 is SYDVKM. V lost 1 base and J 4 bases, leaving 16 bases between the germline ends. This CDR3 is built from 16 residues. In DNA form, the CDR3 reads TGTGCCAGCAGTTTATCCCCCGGAGGAGGGCCCTATGGCTACACCTTC. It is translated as CASSLSPGGGPYGYTF.

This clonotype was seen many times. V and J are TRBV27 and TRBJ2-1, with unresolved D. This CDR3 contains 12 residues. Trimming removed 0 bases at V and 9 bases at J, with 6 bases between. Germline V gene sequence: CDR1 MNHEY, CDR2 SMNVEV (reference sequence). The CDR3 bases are TGTGCCAGCAGTTTATCGATGGGTGAGCAGTTCTTC. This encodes CASSLSMGEQFF.

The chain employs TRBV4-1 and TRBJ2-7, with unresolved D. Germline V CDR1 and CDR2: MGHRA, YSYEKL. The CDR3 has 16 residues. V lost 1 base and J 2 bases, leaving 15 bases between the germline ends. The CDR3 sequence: CASSQGAAYATYEQYF. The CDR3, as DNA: TGCGCCAGCAGCCAAGGGGCAGCATATGCTACCTACGAGCAGTACTTC.

The DNA for the CDR3 is TGTGCCAGTAGTGCCTCAGCGGGAAGTTACAATGAGCAGTTCTTC. It specifies CASSASAGSYNEQFF. The chain carries TRBV19 and TRBJ2-1; 7 positions match TRBD2. CDR3 size: 15 residues. The J segment lost 4 bases and the V segment lost 5 bases, leaving 8 bases of the junction unmatched. The germline V gene encodes CDR1 LNHDA and CDR2 SQIVND (reference sequence).

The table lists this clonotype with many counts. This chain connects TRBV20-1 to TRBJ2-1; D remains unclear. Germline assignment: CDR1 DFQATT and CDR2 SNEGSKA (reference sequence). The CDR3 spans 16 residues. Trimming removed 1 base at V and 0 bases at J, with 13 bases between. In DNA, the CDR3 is TGCAGTGCTAGAGCGTACGGGCTAAGCTCCTACAATGAGCAGTTCTTC. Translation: CSARAYGLSSYNEQFF.

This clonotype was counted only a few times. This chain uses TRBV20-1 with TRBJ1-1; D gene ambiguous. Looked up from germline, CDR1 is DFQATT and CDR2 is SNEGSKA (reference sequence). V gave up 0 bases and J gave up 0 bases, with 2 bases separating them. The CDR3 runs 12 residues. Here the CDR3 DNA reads TGCAGTGCTAGAGAGTTGAACACTGAAGCTTTCTTT. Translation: CSARELNTEAFF.

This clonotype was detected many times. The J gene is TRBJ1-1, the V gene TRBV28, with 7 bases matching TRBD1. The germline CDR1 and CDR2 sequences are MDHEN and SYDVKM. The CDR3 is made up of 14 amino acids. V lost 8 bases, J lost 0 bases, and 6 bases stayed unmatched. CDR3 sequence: CASGPGQLNTEAFF. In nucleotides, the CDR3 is TGTGCCAGCGGTCCGGGACAGTTGAACACTGAAGCTTTCTTT.

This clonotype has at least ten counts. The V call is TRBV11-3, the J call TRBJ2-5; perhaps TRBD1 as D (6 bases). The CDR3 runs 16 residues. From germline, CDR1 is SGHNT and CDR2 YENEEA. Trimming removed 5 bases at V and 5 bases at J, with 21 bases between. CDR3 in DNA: TGTGCCAGCAGCCCTGGGGGCAGGAGGATAGGGGAGACCCAGTACTTC. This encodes CASSPGGRRIGETQYF.

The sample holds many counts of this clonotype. CDR3 sequence (DNA): TGCGCCAGCAGCTTCACCGGGACAGGGGGCGAGCAGTACTTC. Protein sequence: CASSFTGTGGEQYF. The rearrangement links TRBV4-1 to TRBJ2-7; 11 positions agree with TRBD1. V gave up 5 bases and J gave up 6 bases; unmatched junction bases: 6. The germline CDR1 and CDR2 sequences are MGHRA and YSYEKL. The CDR3 totals 14 residues.

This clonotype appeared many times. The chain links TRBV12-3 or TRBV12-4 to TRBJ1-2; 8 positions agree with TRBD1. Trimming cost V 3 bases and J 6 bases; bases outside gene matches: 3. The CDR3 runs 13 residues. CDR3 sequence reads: CASSLATGDGYTF. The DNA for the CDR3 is TGTGCCAGCAGTTTGGCGACAGGGGATGGCTACACCTTC.

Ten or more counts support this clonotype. The CDR3 spells CASSPTGGNTQYF. The CDR3 region has the DNA TGTGCCAGCAGCCCTACTGGGGGGAATACGCAGTATTTT. The gene calls are TRBV28 and TRBJ2-3, with D maybe TRBD2 (6 bases). From germline, CDR1 is MDHEN and CDR2 SYDVKM. V was trimmed by 6 bases and J by 7 bases, leaving 14 bases between them. The CDR3 has 13 amino acids.

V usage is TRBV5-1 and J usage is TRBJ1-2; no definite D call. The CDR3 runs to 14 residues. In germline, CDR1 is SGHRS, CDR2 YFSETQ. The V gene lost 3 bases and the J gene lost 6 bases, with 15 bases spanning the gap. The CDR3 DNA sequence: TGCGCCAGCAGCTACCGCGGCAGTAGGAATGGCTACACCTTC. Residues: CASSYRGSRNGYTF.

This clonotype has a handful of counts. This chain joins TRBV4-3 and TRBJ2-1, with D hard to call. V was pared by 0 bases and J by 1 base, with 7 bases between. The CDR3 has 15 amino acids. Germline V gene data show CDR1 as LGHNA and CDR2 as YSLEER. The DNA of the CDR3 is TGCGCCAGCAGCCAAGATAAGGAATCCTACAATGAGCAGTTCTTC. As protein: CASSQDKESYNEQFF.

The CDR3 reads CACGGQGAGEQFF. CDR3 nucleotides: TGTGCCTGCGGGGGACAGGGGGCGGGAGAGCAGTTCTTC. The chain joins TRBV10-3 to TRBJ2-1; 12 bases fit TRBD1. The germline V gene has CDR1 ENHRY and CDR2 SYGVKD. V trimming: 11 bases; J trimming: 10 bases; junction bases outside the gene matches: 9. CDR3 size: 13 residues.

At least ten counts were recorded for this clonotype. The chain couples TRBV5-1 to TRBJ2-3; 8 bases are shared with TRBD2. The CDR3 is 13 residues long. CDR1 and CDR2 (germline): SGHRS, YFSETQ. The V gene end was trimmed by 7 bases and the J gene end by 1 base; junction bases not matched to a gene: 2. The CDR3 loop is CASASGRTDTQYF. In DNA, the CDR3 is TGCGCCAGCGCTAGCGGGCGCACAGATACGCAGTATTTT. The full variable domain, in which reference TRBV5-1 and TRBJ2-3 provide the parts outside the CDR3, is KAGVTQTPRYLIKTRGQQVTLSCSPISGHRSVSWYQQTPGQGLQFLFEYFSETQRNKGNFPGRFSGRQFSNSRSEMNVSTLELGDSALYLCASASGRTDTQYFGPGTRLTVL.

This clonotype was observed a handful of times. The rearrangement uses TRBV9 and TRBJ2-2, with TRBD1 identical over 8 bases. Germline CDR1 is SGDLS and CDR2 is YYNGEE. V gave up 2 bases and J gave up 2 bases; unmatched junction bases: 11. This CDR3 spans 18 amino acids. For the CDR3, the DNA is TGTGCCAGCAGCGTTGGGGTTGGGACAGGAATTAACACCGGGGAGCTGTTTTTT. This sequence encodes CASSVGVGTGINTGELFF.

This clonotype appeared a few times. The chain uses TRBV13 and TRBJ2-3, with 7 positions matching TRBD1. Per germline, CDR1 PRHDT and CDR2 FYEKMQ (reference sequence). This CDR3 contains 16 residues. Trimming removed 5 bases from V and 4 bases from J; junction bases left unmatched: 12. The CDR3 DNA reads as TGTGCCAGCAGCAACCGACAGGGCAGAACTGCAGATACGCAGTATTTT. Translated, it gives CASSNRQGRTADTQYF.

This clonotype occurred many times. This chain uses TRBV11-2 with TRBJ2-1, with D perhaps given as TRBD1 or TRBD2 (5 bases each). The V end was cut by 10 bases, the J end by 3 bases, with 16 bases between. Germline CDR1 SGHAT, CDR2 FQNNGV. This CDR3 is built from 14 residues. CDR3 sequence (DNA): TGTGCCACAGTCAGGGACGAACTCTACAATGAGCAGTTCTTC. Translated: CATVRDELYNEQFF.